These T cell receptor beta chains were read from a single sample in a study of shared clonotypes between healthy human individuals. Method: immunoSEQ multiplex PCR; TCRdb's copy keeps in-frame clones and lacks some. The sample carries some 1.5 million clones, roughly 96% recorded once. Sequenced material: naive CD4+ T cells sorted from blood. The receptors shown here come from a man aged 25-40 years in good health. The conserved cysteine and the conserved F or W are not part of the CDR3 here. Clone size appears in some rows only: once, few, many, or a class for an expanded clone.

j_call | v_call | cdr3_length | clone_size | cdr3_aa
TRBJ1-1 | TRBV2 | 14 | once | ASSRDYLGVNTEAF
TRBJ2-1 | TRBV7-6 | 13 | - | ASSSPGLEFHEQF
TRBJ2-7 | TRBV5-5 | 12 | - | ASRYPGQRYEQY
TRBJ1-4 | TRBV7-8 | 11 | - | ASNRDSNEKLF
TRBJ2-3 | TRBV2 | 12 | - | ASSDRWGTDTQY
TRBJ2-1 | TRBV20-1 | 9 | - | SGGMINEQF
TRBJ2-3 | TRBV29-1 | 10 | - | SVGQGIDTQY
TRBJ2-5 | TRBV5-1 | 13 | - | AVKRESSGSATQY
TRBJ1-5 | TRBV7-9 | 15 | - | ASSLTRGIYRDQPQH
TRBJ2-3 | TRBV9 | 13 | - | ASSVEGLPTDTQY
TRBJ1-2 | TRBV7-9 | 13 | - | ASSPILSSNYGYT
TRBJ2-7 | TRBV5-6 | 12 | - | ASSSPTDSYEQY
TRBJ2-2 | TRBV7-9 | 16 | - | ASSPLGKGQQNTGELF
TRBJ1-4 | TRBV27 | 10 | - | ASSWTGEKLF
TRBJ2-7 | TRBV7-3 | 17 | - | ASSPTTGLPGRVYYEQY
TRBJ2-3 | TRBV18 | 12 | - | ASSPGTGTDTQY
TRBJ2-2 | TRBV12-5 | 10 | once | ASGHRGGELF
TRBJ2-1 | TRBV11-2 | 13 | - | ASSFVAGRYNEQF
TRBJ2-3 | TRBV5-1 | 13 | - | ASSLDRGIVDTQY
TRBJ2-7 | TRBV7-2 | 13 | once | ASSYTSGKTYEQY
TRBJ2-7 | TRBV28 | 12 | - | ASTGTSASYEQY
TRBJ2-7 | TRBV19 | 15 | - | ASSIGGTGTSEYEQY
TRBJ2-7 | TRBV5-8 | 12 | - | ASSLNSSTYEQY
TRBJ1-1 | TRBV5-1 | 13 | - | ASSLGPAGALSAF
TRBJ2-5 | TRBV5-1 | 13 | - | ASSLGLAGGETQY
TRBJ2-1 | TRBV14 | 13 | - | ASSQVPGHLNEQF
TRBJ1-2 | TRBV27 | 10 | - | ASRRTGHGYT
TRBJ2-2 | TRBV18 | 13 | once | ASSLLQVRTGELF
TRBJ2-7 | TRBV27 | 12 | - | ASSLRGSPYEQY
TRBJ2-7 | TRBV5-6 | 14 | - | ASSYYSGNTAYEQY
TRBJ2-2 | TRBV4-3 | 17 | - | ASSQDLDSGLRRGGELF
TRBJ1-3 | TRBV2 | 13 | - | ASSERTGAGNTIY
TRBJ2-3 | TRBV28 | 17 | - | ASSLYPPDTGRRTDTQY
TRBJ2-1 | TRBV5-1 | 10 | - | ASRDKHNEQF
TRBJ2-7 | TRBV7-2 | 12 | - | ASSLEAVAYEQY
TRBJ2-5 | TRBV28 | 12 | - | ASRLGGSQETQY
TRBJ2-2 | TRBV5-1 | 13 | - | ASSLAGVGTGELF
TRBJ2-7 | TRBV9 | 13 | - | ASSVGASGDYEQY
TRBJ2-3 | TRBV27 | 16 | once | ASKLAGGPGRGTDTQY
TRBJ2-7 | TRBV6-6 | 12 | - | ASSYFGLSYEQY